Below, one TCR beta chain is given with its context. Its antigen has not been determined. No much larger clonotype is one base removed from it; base qualities were not supplied. All of the isolated RNA was reverse transcribed with the High Capacity cDNA Reverse Transcription Kit, so expressed TCRB transcripts were sequenced. Naive, central memory and regulatory T cell samples underwent deep immunoSEQ sequencing, averaging about 3.57 million total reads per sample. Sorted cells were lysed in RLT buffer and RNA was extracted with DNase-treated RNeasy Micro or Mini kits, depending on cell number. To prevent cross-contamination, every cell subset was processed on its own, while patient and healthy donor samples were processed together. Using the immunoSEQ multiplex PCR, TCRB sequences were amplified from cDNA into 87-bp fragments spanning the CDR3 region. Amplicons were sequenced on the Illumina HiSeq platform. Processing in the source paper ran as follows. PCR bias was corrected computationally using synthetic template baselines, and reads within Hamming distance 2 were collapsed, with unmergeable singletons discarded. Reads were aligned against IMGT so that V, D and J genes, CDR3 length and insertions or deletions at six rearrangement sites could be assigned. Within each subset, clonotype counts were normalized to sorted cell number, and only after that were true diversity and Gini coefficients computed with the tcR R package. The overlap coefficient, calculated on TCRB nucleotide sequences, was used to quantify repertoire sharing. Sourced from immuneACCESS, this table was stored by TCRdb with only in-frame sequences that have V and J called. A share of the clones is absent; for the studies checked, an unresolved V gene accounts for under half, and the remainder has no known explanation. The D gene and trimming were derived from the DNA, and the V and J assignments and clone size from that table. This sample comprises approximately 41,000 clones, about 68% of them detected only once. About 1.6% of the sample is held by the ten biggest clonotypes.

This sample is drawn from a study of beta chain features in type 1 diabetes (dated by TCRdb to the late 2010s). About the full investigation: Patients and healthy donors did not differ in mean age, gender distribution, total cell number or subset yield. Whereas all 30 or so donors provided naive and central memory subsets, regulatory and stem cell-like memory subsets were isolated from just 8 patients and roughly 8 healthy donors. A total of 100 million to 110 million sorted cells were examined across all samples, and a strong correlation was observed between cell number per subset and RNA yield. The study compared the TCRB repertoires of sorted circulating CD4+ T cell subsets in recently diagnosed type 1 diabetes patients with those in matched healthy donors.

The germline V gene specifies MNHEY as CDR1 and SVGAGI as CDR2. Ends trimmed: V by 0 bases, J by 4 bases; bases unmatched to a gene: 5. The CDR3 numbers 15 residues from cysteine through phenylalanine. Of all the DNA, just the CDR3 is kept, 45 bases in frame from base 1. From each donor, a single peripheral blood sample of 100 to 150 mL on average was drawn into heparinised tubes. Using a panel that included CD45RO, CCR7, CD25, CD127, CD95 and CD27, naive, central memory, regulatory and stem cell-like memory CD4+ T cells were sorted on a BD FACSAria II. A purity above 95% was achieved for all sorted populations. PBMCs were isolated immediately by Lymphoprep density gradient centrifugation and stained directly without culture. So that batch effects would be minimized, each experiment stained and sorted samples in pairs, pairing one healthy donor with one patient. Broader findings and caveats from the paper: PCR might favor shorter templates, but patient and control samples were amplified and corrected together, so any skew would affect both groups equally. Because the HLA sub-analyses included only small numbers of individuals, any influence of HLA type on TCRB rearrangement was left unresolved. Naive, central memory and regulatory TCRB repertoires appeared to be more alike among patients than among healthy donors. At VDJ recombination sites, patients with type 1 diabetes made fewer insertions and deleted more nucleotides, a pattern implying thymic rearrangement abnormalities. Because cDNA was sequenced instead of genomic DNA, activated cells with high expression could be over-represented, although the groups did not differ in activation or CD3 levels. In all four CD4+ subsets, TCRB CDR3 length was moderately but significantly shorter in type 1 diabetes patients.

The rearrangement combines TRBV6-5 with TRBJ1-2; 7 bases in the junction line up with TRBD1. The source is a man aged 30 to 39 with type 1 diabetes. Some clones in this sample may be carry-over from other donors' samples. The sample comprised Tregs from blood. The sample's cell subset or site label is to be understood as: regulatory CD4+ T cells. CDR3 sequence: CASSYSTGSGYGYTF. The nucleotide sequence is TGTGCCAGCAGTTACTCGACAGGGTCCGGCTATGGCTACACCTTC.